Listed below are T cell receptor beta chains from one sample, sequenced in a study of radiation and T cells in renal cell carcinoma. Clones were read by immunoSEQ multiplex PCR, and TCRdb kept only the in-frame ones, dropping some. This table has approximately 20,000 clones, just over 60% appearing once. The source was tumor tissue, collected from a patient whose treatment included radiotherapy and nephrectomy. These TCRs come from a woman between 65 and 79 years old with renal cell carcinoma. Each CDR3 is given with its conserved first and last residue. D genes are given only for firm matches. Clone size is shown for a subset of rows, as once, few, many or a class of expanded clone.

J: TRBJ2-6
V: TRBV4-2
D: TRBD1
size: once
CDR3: CASSPQLGQGAGGANVLTF
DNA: TGTGCCAGCAGCCCGCAGCTGGGACAGGGGGCGGGTGGGGCCAACGTCCTGACTTTC

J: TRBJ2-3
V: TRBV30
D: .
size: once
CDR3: CAWSTGTEPDTQYF
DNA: TGTGCCTGGAGTACTGGGACCGAGCCAGATACGCAGTATTTT

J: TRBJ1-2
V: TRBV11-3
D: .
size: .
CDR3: CASSPTAVNYGYTF
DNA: TGTGCCAGCAGCCCCACAGCCGTGAACTATGGCTACACCTTC

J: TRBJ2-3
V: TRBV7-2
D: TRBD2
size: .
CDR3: CASSSRPSGGLPADTQYF
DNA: TGTGCCAGCAGCTCTCGCCCTAGCGGGGGGCTTCCGGCAGATACGCAGTATTTT

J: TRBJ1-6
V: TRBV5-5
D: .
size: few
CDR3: CASSLRGGEGSSYNSPLHF
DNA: TGTGCCAGCAGCTTAAGAGGGGGTGAAGGGAGCTCCTATAATTCACCCCTCCACTTT

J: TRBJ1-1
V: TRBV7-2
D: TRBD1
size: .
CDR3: CASSYGTGLLNTEAFF
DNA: TGTGCCAGCAGCTACGGGACAGGCCTACTGAACACTGAAGCTTTCTTT

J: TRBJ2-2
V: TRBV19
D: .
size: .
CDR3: CASRAGQTGELFF
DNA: TGTGCCAGTAGGGCCGGACAGACCGGGGAGCTGTTTTTT

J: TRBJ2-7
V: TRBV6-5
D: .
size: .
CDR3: CASSHRAGAHEQYF
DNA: TGTGCCAGCAGTCACCGGGCGGGGGCCCACGAGCAGTACTTC

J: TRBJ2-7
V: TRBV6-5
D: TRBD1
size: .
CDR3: CASSDGQGGLQYF
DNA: TGTGCCAGCAGTGATGGACAGGGGGGGTTGCAGTACTTC

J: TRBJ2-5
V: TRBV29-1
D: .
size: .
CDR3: CSGQEPQETQYF
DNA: TGCAGCGGACAGGAGCCCCAAGAGACCCAGTACTTC

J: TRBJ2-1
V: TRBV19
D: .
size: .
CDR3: CASSNPSRYNEQFF
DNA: TGTGCCAGTAGTAACCCTAGCAGGTACAATGAGCAGTTCTTC

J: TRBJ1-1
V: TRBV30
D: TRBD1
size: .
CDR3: CAWSSYRGHTEAFF
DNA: TGTGCCTGGAGTAGCTACAGGGGGCACACTGAAGCTTTCTTT

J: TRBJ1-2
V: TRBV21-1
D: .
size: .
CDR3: CASSPAGTEEPDSYGYTF
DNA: TGTGCCAGCAGCCCTGCCGGGACAGAAGAACCCGATTCCTATGGCTACACCTTC

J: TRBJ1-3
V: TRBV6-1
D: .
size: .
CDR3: CASSEMGAPGNTIYF
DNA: TGTGCCAGCAGTGAAATGGGGGCGCCAGGAAACACCATATATTTT

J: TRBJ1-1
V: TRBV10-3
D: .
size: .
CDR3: CAISESSSSSNTEAFF
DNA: TGTGCCATCAGTGAGTCGTCTTCTTCTTCGAACACTGAAGCTTTCTTT

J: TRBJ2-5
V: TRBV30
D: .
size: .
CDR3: CAWKGKRETQYF
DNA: TGTGCCTGGAAGGGGAAACGGGAGACCCAGTACTTC

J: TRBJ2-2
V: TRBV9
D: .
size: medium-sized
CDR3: CASQARVATGELFF
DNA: TGTGCCAGCCAAGCCCGGGTAGCAACCGGGGAGCTGTTTTTT

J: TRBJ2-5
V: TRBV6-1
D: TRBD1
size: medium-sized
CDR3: CASRGTGLQETQYF
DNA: TGTGCCAGCAGGGGGACAGGCCTCCAAGAGACCCAGTACTTC

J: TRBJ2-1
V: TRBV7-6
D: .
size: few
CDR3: CASSQAAVNEQFF
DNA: TGTGCCAGCAGCCAGGCCGCTGTCAATGAGCAGTTCTTC

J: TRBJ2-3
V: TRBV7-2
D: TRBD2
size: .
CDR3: CASSFRGGGSADTQYF
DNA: TGTGCCAGCAGCTTTCGCGGGGGGGGCTCGGCAGATACGCAGTATTTT

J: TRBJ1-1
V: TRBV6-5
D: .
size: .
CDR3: CASRKGQMNTEAFF
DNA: TGTGCCAGCAGAAAAGGACAGATGAACACTGAAGCTTTCTTT

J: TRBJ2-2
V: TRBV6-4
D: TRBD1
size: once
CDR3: CASSQQGADTGELFF
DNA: TGTGCCAGCAGTCAACAGGGGGCGGACACCGGGGAGCTGTTTTTT

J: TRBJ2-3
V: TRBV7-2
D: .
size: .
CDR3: CASSPRPVGTSTDTQYF
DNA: TGTGCCAGCAGCCCCCGGCCGGTGGGGACCAGCACAGATACGCAGTATTTT

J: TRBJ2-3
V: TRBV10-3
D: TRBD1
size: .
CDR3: CAISVQGGTDTQYF
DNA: TGTGCCATCAGTGTACAGGGGGGAACAGATACGCAGTATTTT

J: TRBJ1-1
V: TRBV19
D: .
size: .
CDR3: CASSPRPGVTEAFF
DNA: TGTGCCAGTAGTCCCCGGCCGGGGGTGACTGAAGCTTTCTTT

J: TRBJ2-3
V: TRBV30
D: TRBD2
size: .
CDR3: CALGGAGTDTQYF
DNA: TGTGCCCTCGGGGGGGCCGGGACAGATACGCAGTATTTT

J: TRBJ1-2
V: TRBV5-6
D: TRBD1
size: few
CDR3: CASSLGPRDRTLSGYTF
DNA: TGTGCCAGCAGCTTAGGTCCTCGGGACAGAACATTGAGTGGCTACACCTTC

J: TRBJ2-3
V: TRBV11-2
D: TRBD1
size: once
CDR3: CASSRGQVTDTQYF
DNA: TGTGCCAGCAGCCGCGGACAGGTCACAGATACGCAGTATTTT

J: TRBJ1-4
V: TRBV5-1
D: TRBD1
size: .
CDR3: CASSLDGTGGEKLFF
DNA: TGCGCCAGCAGCTTGGACGGGACAGGAGGCGAAAAACTGTTTTTT

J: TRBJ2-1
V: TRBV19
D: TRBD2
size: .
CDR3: CASGRGAYNEQFF
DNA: TGTGCCAGTGGCCGGGGGGCCTACAATGAGCAGTTCTTC

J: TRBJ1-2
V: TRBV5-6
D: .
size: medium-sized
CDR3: CASSFQSQGYGYTF
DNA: TGTGCCAGCAGCTTTCAGAGCCAAGGCTATGGCTACACCTTC

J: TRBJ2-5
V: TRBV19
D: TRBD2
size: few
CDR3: CASSMASGHQETQYF
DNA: TGTGCCAGTAGTATGGCTAGCGGACACCAAGAGACCCAGTACTTC

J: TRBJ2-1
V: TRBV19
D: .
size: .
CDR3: CASSTGFNEQFF
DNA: TGTGCCAGTAGTACGGGGTTCAATGAGCAGTTCTTC

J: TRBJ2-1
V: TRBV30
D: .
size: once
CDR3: CAWKGGGPYNEQFF
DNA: TGTGCCTGGAAGGGGGGGGGCCCCTACAATGAGCAGTTCTTC

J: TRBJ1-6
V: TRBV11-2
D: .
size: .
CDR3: CASSPQGSGSPLHF
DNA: TGTGCCAGCAGCCCCCAAGGGTCTGGTTCACCCCTCCACTTT

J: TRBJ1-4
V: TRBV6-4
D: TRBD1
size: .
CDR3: CASSTGTGGDEKLFF
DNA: TGTGCCAGCAGTACAGGGACAGGGGGCGACGAAAAACTGTTTTTT

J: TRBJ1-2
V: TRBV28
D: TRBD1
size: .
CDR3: CASSSLTGYGYTF
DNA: TGTGCCAGCAGTTCCCTGACAGGGTATGGCTACACCTTC

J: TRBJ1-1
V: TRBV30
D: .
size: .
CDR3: CAWSSQGWIRDTEAFF
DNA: TGTGCCTGGAGCTCTCAAGGGTGGATTCGGGACACTGAAGCTTTCTTT

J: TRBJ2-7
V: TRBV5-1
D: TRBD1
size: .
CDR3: CASSLGETGSEQYF
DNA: TGCGCCAGCAGCTTGGGAGAGACAGGGTCCGAGCAGTACTTC

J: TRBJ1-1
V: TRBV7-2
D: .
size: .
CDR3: CASRRGGLNTEAFF
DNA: TGTGCCAGCAGGAGGGGGGGCTTGAACACTGAAGCTTTCTTT

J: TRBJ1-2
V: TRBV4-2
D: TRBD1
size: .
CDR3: CASSQVVGTGLYGYTF
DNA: TGTGCCAGCAGCCAAGTTGTCGGGACAGGGCTCTATGGCTACACCTTC

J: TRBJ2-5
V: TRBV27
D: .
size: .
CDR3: CASHKTGSHMYQETQYF
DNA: TGTGCCAGCCACAAGACAGGATCTCACATGTACCAAGAGACCCAGTACTTC

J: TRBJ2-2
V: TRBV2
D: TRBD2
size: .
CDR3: CASRLAGTSGELFF
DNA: TGTGCCAGCAGACTAGCGGGGACGTCCGGGGAGCTGTTTTTT

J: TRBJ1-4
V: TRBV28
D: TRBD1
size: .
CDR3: CASSPTGQGAREKLFF
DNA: TGTGCCAGCAGCCCTACCGGACAGGGGGCCCGGGAAAAACTGTTTTTT

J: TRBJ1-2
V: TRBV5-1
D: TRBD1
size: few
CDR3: CASSLAGTGGGYTF
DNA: TGCGCCAGCAGCCTCGCCGGGACAGGGGGTGGCTACACCTTC

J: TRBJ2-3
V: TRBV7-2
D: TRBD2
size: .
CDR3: CASSFTGGPTDTQYF
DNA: TGTGCCAGCAGCTTCACGGGGGGGCCAACAGATACGCAGTATTTT

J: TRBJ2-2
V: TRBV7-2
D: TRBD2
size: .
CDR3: CASSLGLRGGAGELFF
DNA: TGTGCCAGCAGCCTGGGTCTGCGGGGGGGCGCCGGGGAGCTGTTTTTT

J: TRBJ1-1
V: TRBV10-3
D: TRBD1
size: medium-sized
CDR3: CAISATGGGRETEAFF
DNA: TGTGCCATCAGTGCCACAGGGGGCGGAAGGGAAACTGAAGCTTTCTTT

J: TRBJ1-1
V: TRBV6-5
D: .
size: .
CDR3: CASSYGDRPTEAFF
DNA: TGTGCCAGCAGTTACGGCGACAGACCCACTGAAGCTTTCTTT